A single sample is the source of the 18 T cell receptor beta chains below, sequenced in a study of T cells in localized non-small cell lung cancer. The protocol was immunoSEQ multiplex PCR, while the TCRdb copy is restricted to in-frame clones and leaves out a portion. This sample has 23,000 or so clones; about 87% occur once, and the top ten carry about 9.5%. The specimen comprised peripheral blood mononuclear cells, sampled before any cancer treatment. Receptors were obtained from a woman aged 40-75 years with stage III lung adenocarcinoma.

V gene TRBV6-5 combines with J gene TRBJ2-1, with TRBD2 matching 9 bases. The CDR3 loop spans 14 amino acids. Germline trimming cut 7 bases from V and 2 bases from J; bases unmatched to any gene: 3. From germline, CDR1 is MNHEY and CDR2 SVGAGI. CDR3 amino acids: CASTRTSAYNEQFF. In DNA, the CDR3 is TGTGCCAGCACGCGGACTAGCGCCTACAATGAGCAGTTCTTC.

This chain links TRBV27 with TRBJ1-2; weak D call: TRBD1 (5 bases). This CDR3 contains 15 residues. Germline-derived CDR1 and CDR2 are MNHEY and SMNVEV (reference sequence). Between the trimmed V and J ends, which lost 4 bases and 2 bases, there was a span of 14 bases. The CDR3 loop is CASSYNRDPNYGYTF. DNA of the CDR3: TGTGCCAGCAGTTATAACCGGGACCCCAACTATGGCTACACCTTC.

The V gene is TRBV27, the J gene TRBJ2-3; D remains unclear. The CDR3 is made up of 13 amino acids. Between the trimmed V and J ends, which lost 4 bases and 5 bases, there was a span of 10 bases. Germline V gives CDR1 MNHEY, CDR2 SMNVEV (reference sequence). In DNA form, the CDR3 reads TGTGCCAGCAGTTCCCGGTGGGGAGATACGCAGTATTTT. The encoded protein is CASSSRWGDTQYF.

As DNA, the CDR3 is TGTGCCAGCGACCCAGCGGGGGTCGGGAACACCGGGGAGCTGTTTTTT. Protein product: CASDPAGVGNTGELFF. The chain uses TRBV18 and TRBJ2-2; 8 bases map to TRBD2. Germline-derived CDR1 and CDR2 are KGHSH and LQKENI. With V trimmed by 8 bases and J by 1 base, 9 bases remained unmatched. CDR3 length: 16 amino acids.

The DNA for the CDR3 is TGTGCCAGCAGTTACCAGGGTTCTGGGGCCAACGTCCTGACTTTC. Residues: CASSYQGSGANVLTF. The chain uses TRBV6-6 and TRBJ2-6, with D possibly matching TRBD1 (5 bases). V lost 2 bases and J lost 1, with 6 bases in between. The CDR3 is 15 amino acids. Germline CDR1 reads MNHNY; CDR2 reads SVGAGI (reference sequence).

The chain couples TRBV7-2 to TRBJ2-5; 10 bases are shared with TRBD2. CDR3 length: 14 residues. Trimming took 9 bases from V and 5 from J; bases not matched to a gene: 9. Germline V gene sequence: CDR1 SGHTA, CDR2 FQGNSA. CDR3 bases: TGTGCCAGTTCCCTAGCGGGAGCAGGGGAGACCCAGTACTTC. This translates into CASSLAGAGETQYF.

The rearrangement links TRBV18 to TRBJ2-7, with 8 positions matching TRBD1. The CDR3 spans 14 residues. The germline V gene encodes CDR1 KGHSH and CDR2 LQKENI. V lost 6 bases and J lost 0; bases outside the gene matches: 4. For the CDR3, the DNA is TGTGCCAGCTCGCCCGGGACAGGCTCCTACGAGCAGTACTTC. It encodes CASSPGTGSYEQYF.

Here the CDR3 reads CASSLYAVAGTGPYNEQFF. CDR3 nucleotides: TGTGCCAGCAGCTTATATGCTGTCGCGGGGACAGGCCCCTACAATGAGCAGTTCTTC. The chain links TRBV7-2 to TRBJ2-1; TRBD1 matches at 8 bases. Per the germline V gene, CDR1 is SGHTA and CDR2 is FQGNSA. The CDR3 loop spans 19 amino acids. V gave up 2 bases and J gave up 2 bases; unmatched junction bases: 14.

This chain connects TRBV29-1 to TRBJ2-7; TRBD1 matches 9 bases. The CDR3 runs to 13 residues. Trimming removed 6 bases from V and 2 bases from J; junction bases left unmatched: 5. Per the germline V gene, CDR1 is SQVTM and CDR2 is ANQGSEA. As DNA, the CDR3 is TGCAGCGTCGAGCGACAGGGGGCCTACGAGCAGTACTTC. Translated: CSVERQGAYEQYF.

This rearrangement joins TRBV18 to TRBJ2-3; D remains unclear. V lost 6 bases and J 2 bases, leaving 12 bases between the germline ends. CDR3 size: 14 residues. CDR1 is KGHSH, CDR2 LQKENI, per germline. CDR3 bases: TGTGCCAGCTCCCCGAGAGTTTTCACAGATACGCAGTATTTT. Translating it yields CASSPRVFTDTQYF.

V and J are TRBV7-8 and TRBJ2-1; 7 nucleotides match TRBD2. Unmatched junction bases numbered 5, after V lost 0 bases and J lost 6 bases. Germline V lookup: CDR1 SGHVS, CDR2 FQNEAQ. The CDR3 runs to 15 residues. The chain's CDR3 is CASSLARRESNEQFF. CDR3 nucleotide sequence: TGTGCCAGCAGCTTAGCGAGGCGGGAGAGCAATGAGCAGTTCTTC.

The chain links TRBV5-1 to TRBJ2-3; D is unresolved. V was clipped by 5 bases and J by 5 bases, with 12 bases between them. This CDR3 has 13 residues. Germline CDR1 and CDR2: SGHRS and YFSETQ. As DNA, the CDR3 is TGCGCCAGCAGACTCTATTCGGGAGATACGCAGTATTTT. Its translation is CASRLYSGDTQYF.

CDR3 sequence (DNA): TGCGCCAGCAGTCAATCTTTGCCCCGACAGGGAAGCCAGTGGGGCCAGTACTTC. This sequence encodes CASSQSLPRQGSQWGQYF. The V gene is TRBV23-1, the J gene TRBJ2-5; 7 bases agree with TRBD1. TRBV23-1 is assigned to the ORF class and has an uncertain function. This CDR3 has 18 amino acids. The V and J ends lost 0 bases and 10 bases, in that order; junction bases with no gene match: 20.

V and J are TRBV25-1 and TRBJ1-1; no clear D. This CDR3 has 14 residues. With 1 base removed from V and 5 bases from J, the gap between germline ends came to 11 bases. Germline CDR1 reads MGHDK; CDR2 reads SYGVNS. The CDR3 loop reads CASSESPPGTEAFF. CDR3 in DNA: TGTGCCAGCAGTGAATCACCGCCTGGAACTGAAGCTTTCTTT.

This rearrangement joins TRBV10-2 to TRBJ1-1; no clear D. There are 14 residues in the CDR3. Trimming stripped 3 bases from V and 0 bases from J, with 8 bases between. CDR1 is WSHSY, CDR2 SAAADI, per germline. For the CDR3, the DNA is TGCGCCAGCAGTGACACCAAAATGAACACTGAAGCTTTCTTT. Its translation: CASSDTKMNTEAFF.

The rearrangement links TRBV7-6 to TRBJ2-1, with 9 bases identical to TRBD1. The CDR3 consists of 16 residues. With V trimmed by 6 bases and J by 0 bases, 6 bases remained unmatched. Germline V lookup: CDR1 SGHVS, CDR2 FNYEAQ. CDR3 bases: TGTGCCAGCAGAGGTGGGACAGGGAACTCCTACAATGAGCAGTTCTTC. Translated: CASRGGTGNSYNEQFF. The entire variable domain, with the rest obtained from reference TRBV7-6 and TRBJ2-1, is as follows: GAGVSQSPRYKVTKRGQDVALRCDPISGHVSLYWYRQALGQGPEFLTYFNYEAQQDKSGLPNDRFSAERPEGSISTLTIQRTEQRDSAMYRCASRGGTGNSYNEQFFGPGTRLTVL.

The rearrangement links TRBV7-3 to TRBJ2-2; 9 nucleotides agree with TRBD2. The V segment lost 6 bases and the J segment 4 bases; nucleotides outside the gene matches: 6. CDR1 and CDR2 from the germline V gene are SGHTA and FQGTGA. The CDR3 extends over 15 amino acids. CDR3 protein: CASSREAGGTGELFF. Written as DNA, the CDR3 is TGTGCCAGCAGTCGTGAAGCGGGAGGCACCGGGGAGCTGTTTTTT.

This chain uses TRBV7-3 with TRBJ1-3; no definite D call. Trimming took off 3 bases at V and 0 bases at J, with 6 bases between the two ends. The germline CDR1 and CDR2 sequences are SGHTA and FQGTGA. The CDR3 is made up of 14 amino acids. The CDR3 reads CASSFSGSGNTIYF. CDR3 DNA sequence: TGTGCCAGCAGCTTCTCGGGCTCTGGAAACACCATATATTTT. The variable domain in full, completed from reference TRBV7-3 and TRBJ1-3, reads GAGVSQTPSNKVTEKGKYVELRCDPISGHTALYWYRQSLGQGPEFLIYFQGTGAADDSGLPNDRFFAVRPEGSVSTLKIQRTERGDSAVYLCASSFSGSGNTIYFGEGSWLTVV.